What follows are 27 T cell receptor beta chains derived from one specimen sequenced in a study of T cells in Graves' hyperthyroidism and ophthalmopathy. RNA transcripts provided the source from which TCR beta CDR3 regions were amplified. HTBI primers drove first-round RT-PCR of the TCR CDR3. One entry per CDR3 protein, called by TCRdb with MiXCR from the multiplex PCR reads. The sample lists around 340,000 distinct CDR3 sequences; 20% to 25% were seen once. The sequencing input was blood. The receptors derive from a woman aged 45-60 years with Graves' hyperthyroidism.

This clonotype appeared a few times. The rearrangement links TRBV19 to TRBJ2-7; the match to TRBD1 covers 9 bases. Germline V gene lookup returns CDR1 LNHDA and CDR2 SQIVND (reference sequence). The CDR3 consists of 15 residues. V was pared by 10 bases and J by 0 bases, with 10 bases of the junction left unmatched. Here the CDR3 DNA reads TGTGCCACCGCCCAGAAGGGACAGGGCTCCTACGAGCAGTACTTC. This translates into CATAQKGQGSYEQYF.

This chain connects TRBV28 to TRBJ1-3; no firm D call. V was trimmed by 3 bases and J by 0 bases, leaving 12 bases between them. CDR3 length equals 16 residues. Germline CDR1 is MDHEN and CDR2 is SYDVKM. The CDR3 here is CASSLLGTVSGNTIYF. In DNA form, the CDR3 reads TGTGCCAGCAGTTTGCTGGGAACAGTCTCTGGAAACACCATATATTTT. The full variable domain, completed using reference TRBV28 and TRBJ1-3, is DVKVTQSSRYLVKRTGEKVFLECVQDMDHENMFWYRQDPGLGLRLIYFSYDVKMKEKGDIPEGYSVSREKKERFSLILESASTNQTSMYLCASSLLGTVSGNTIYFGEGSWLTVV.

This clonotype was counted at least ten times. This CDR3 is CASSPGQGDYEQYF. The CDR3 DNA reads TGTGCCAGCAGCCCGGGACAGGGAGACTACGAGCAGTACTTC. V gene TRBV4-2 combines with J gene TRBJ2-7; 9 bases align to TRBD1. V shed 4 bases and J 3 bases; nucleotides not matched to a gene: 4. Germline CDR1 and CDR2: LGHNA and YNFKEQ. The CDR3 totals 14 residues.

In its sample, this clonotype was seen many times. The chain employs TRBV5-1 and TRBJ1-2, with TRBD1 matching over 7 bases. The V gene end was trimmed by 1 base and the J gene end by 8 bases; junction bases not matched to a gene: 5. The length of the CDR3 is 13 residues. Germline V CDR1 and CDR2: SGHRS, YFSETQ. Written as DNA, the CDR3 is TGCGCCAGCAGCTTGAGGCAGGGGGAAGGCTACACCTTC. It is translated as CASSLRQGEGYTF.

Many counts were recorded for this clonotype. The rearrangement links TRBV20-1 to TRBJ2-7; 10 bases map to TRBD2. The CDR3 is 14 amino acids. Germline-derived CDR1 and CDR2 are DFQATT and SNEGSKA (reference sequence). Unmatched junction bases numbered 7, after V lost 2 bases and J lost 6 bases. The CDR3 loop reads CSARRLAGDGEQYF. DNA of the CDR3: TGCAGTGCTAGACGGCTAGCGGGAGACGGCGAGCAGTACTTC.

This clonotype was observed many times. This chain links TRBV2 with TRBJ2-7, with D perhaps assigned TRBD1 or TRBD2 (5 bases each). The CDR3 has 14 residues. The ends were cut back, 6 bases at V and 0 bases at J, with 12 bases in the middle. CDR1 and CDR2 (germline): SNHLY, FYNNEI. The CDR3 nucleotides read TGTGCCAGCAGGGGGACGATGAGCTCCTACGAGCAGTACTTC. This sequence encodes CASRGTMSSYEQYF.

V usage is TRBV9 and J usage is TRBJ2-1; TRBD1 might be the D (5 bases). Per germline, CDR1 SGDLS and CDR2 YYNGEE. V dropped 3 bases and J dropped 9 bases, with 7 bases sitting between them. The CDR3 extends over 11 amino acids. In DNA form, the CDR3 reads TGTGCCAGCAGCGAAGGGGTTGAGCAGTTCTTC. This codes for CASSEGVEQFF.

J is TRBJ2-5 and V is TRBV6-1; 7 nucleotides agree with TRBD1. The CDR3 covers 17 residues. Germline values: CDR1 MNHNS, CDR2 SASEGT. J was trimmed by 2 bases and V by 5 bases; bases with no gene match: 14. CDR3: CASSRSLGQALQETQYF. The CDR3 DNA follows: TGTGCCAGCAGTCGGTCTTTAGGACAGGCGTTACAAGAGACCCAGTACTTC.

J is TRBJ1-2 and V is TRBV29-1; TRBD1 might be the D (6 bases). From germline, CDR1 is SQVTM and CDR2 ANQGSEA. The V end was cut by 4 bases, the J end by 6 bases, with 12 bases between. This CDR3 spans 12 amino acids. The CDR3 here is CSVGSPGDGYTF. In DNA, the CDR3 is TGCAGCGTTGGTTCTCCAGGGGATGGCTACACCTTC.

This clonotype was observed at least ten times. This rearrangement joins TRBV10-2 to TRBJ1-1; D is perhaps TRBD1 (6 bases). The CDR3 spans 14 residues. V gave up 2 bases and J gave up 1 base, with 8 bases separating them. The V gene's germline CDR1 is WSHSY and CDR2 SAAADI. The CDR3 DNA reads as TGCGCCAGCAGTGAGGGAGGGGGGAACACTGAAGCTTTCTTT. It is translated as CASSEGGGNTEAFF.

The J gene is TRBJ2-7, the V gene TRBV6-1; D possibly corresponds to TRBD2 (6 bases). Trimming took off 7 bases at V and 7 bases at J, with 17 bases between the two ends. Per the germline V gene, CDR1 is MNHNS and CDR2 is SASEGT. The CDR3 is 13 amino acids. The CDR3 nucleotides are TGTGCCAGCACCCCACCCGGGGGATGGGAGCAGTACTTC. Its translation: CASTPPGGWEQYF.

This sequence joins TRBV24-1 and TRBJ2-7; weak D call: TRBD1 (6 bases). V lost 2 bases and J lost 6, with 19 bases in between. This CDR3 contains 16 residues. The germline gives CDR1 KGHDR, CDR2 SFDVKD. Here the CDR3 reads CATSDSRDKFYGEQYF. CDR3 nucleotide sequence: TGTGCCACCAGTGATTCCCGGGACAAATTTTATGGCGAGCAGTACTTC.

This clonotype was seen at least ten times. The chain recombines TRBV5-6 with TRBJ2-5, with a weak D call TRBD2 (5 bases). The ends were cut back, 1 base at V and 0 bases at J, with 13 bases in the middle. CDR3 size: 16 residues. Germline CDR1 and CDR2: SGHDT and YYEEEE. The CDR3 DNA reads TGTGCCAGCAGCTTGATTGGGTCGCGGGACCAAGAGACCCAGTACTTC. Its protein product is CASSLIGSRDQETQYF.

This clonotype is a singleton in its sample. In DNA, the CDR3 is TGTGCCAGCAGTTTGGGCATCAACTCCTACGAGCAGTACTTC. Amino acid sequence: CASSLGINSYEQYF. The V gene is TRBV12-3 or TRBV12-4, the J gene TRBJ2-7; D gene unclear. V shed 3 bases and J shed 0 bases, with 9 bases lying between them. There are 14 residues in the CDR3.

This clonotype was recorded many times. The chain employs TRBV7-3 and TRBJ2-3, with 9 positions matching TRBD1. The CDR3 has 17 residues. CDR1 and CDR2 (germline): SGHTA, FQGTGA. Trimming removed 1 base from V and 2 bases from J; junction bases left unmatched: 7. CDR3 DNA sequence: TGTGCCAGCAGCTTAAACTGGGACAGGGTAAACACAGATACGCAGTATTTT. Amino acids: CASSLNWDRVNTDTQYF.

This clonotype came up a few times. CDR3 residues: CASSLQGALGETQYF. DNA for the CDR3: TGCGCCAGCAGCTTACAGGGGGCTTTAGGAGAGACCCAGTACTTC. The chain carries TRBV5-1 and TRBJ2-5, with 9 bases fitting TRBD1. CDR3 size: 15 residues. Germline V lookup: CDR1 SGHRS, CDR2 YFSETQ. V lost 2 bases, J lost 4 bases, and 6 bases stayed unmatched.

The chain links TRBV28 to TRBJ2-2, with 12 positions matching TRBD2. Trimming removed 5 bases from V and 0 bases from J; junction bases left unmatched: 13. The CDR3 sequence is 20 residues long. From germline, CDR1 is MDHEN and CDR2 SYDVKM. The CDR3 loop reads CASSPLLTSSGGANTGELFF. CDR3 in DNA: TGTGCCAGCAGTCCCCTCCTGACCTCTAGCGGGGGGGCGAACACCGGGGAGCTGTTTTTT.

The chain employs TRBV2 and TRBJ1-5; D remains unclear. CDR3 length equals 16 residues. V shed 0 bases and J shed 6 bases, with 15 bases lying between them. Germline V gives CDR1 SNHLY, CDR2 FYNNEI. CDR3 DNA: TGTGCCAGCAGTGAAGCGATACAAAAAGGGAGTCAGCCCCAGCATTTT. Its protein product is CASSEAIQKGSQPQHF.

This clonotype was seen at least ten times. The V call is TRBV28, the J call TRBJ1-5; no clear D. The CDR3 runs 15 residues. Germline V gives CDR1 MDHEN, CDR2 SYDVKM. Trimming removed 5 bases at V and 3 bases at J, with 14 bases between. The CDR3 region has the DNA TGTGCCAGCAGTCGGGGTATTGGGCCCAATCAGCCCCAGCATTTT. Protein product: CASSRGIGPNQPQHF.

The chain combines TRBV20-1 with TRBJ2-1, with 8 bases identical to TRBD2. This CDR3 is 11 amino acids long. Trimming took 5 bases from V and 7 from J; bases not matched to a gene: 1. Germline V gives CDR1 DFQATT, CDR2 SNEGSKA (reference sequence). The CDR3, as DNA: TGCAGTGCTCAGCGGGGGAATGAGCAGTTCTTC. Translation gives CSAQRGNEQFF.

This clonotype was counted at least ten times. The CDR3 loop is CASTPDRGSYYTF. CDR3 nucleotide sequence: TGTGCCAGCACCCCGGACAGGGGAAGCTACTACACCTTC. The chain combines TRBV2 with TRBJ1-2; 9 bases align to TRBD1. The J segment lost 10 bases and the V segment lost 7 bases, leaving 10 bases of the junction unmatched. The CDR3 covers 13 residues. The germline V gene has CDR1 SNHLY and CDR2 FYNNEI.

This clonotype was observed many times. This rearrangement joins TRBV6-1 to TRBJ1-3; no firm D call. V lost 6 bases to trimming and J lost 5 bases, with 14 bases between them. Germline lookup yields CDR1 MNHNS and CDR2 SASEGT. The CDR3 extends over 14 amino acids. In DNA, the CDR3 is TGTGCCAGCAGCTACGAGGGTCGGAGAAACACCATATATTTT. It codes for CASSYEGRRNTIYF.

In its sample, this clonotype was seen a few times. The chain recombines TRBV7-8 with TRBJ1-2; D not certain. Trimming cost V 3 bases and J 1 base, with 12 bases left between them. This CDR3 spans 15 amino acids. Germline values: CDR1 SGHVS, CDR2 FQNEAQ. CDR3 region: CASSLGQSFNYGYTF. CDR3 DNA: TGTGCCAGCAGCTTGGGCCAGTCTTTTAACTATGGCTACACCTTC. Based on the CDR3 plus reference TRBV7-8 and TRBJ1-2, the full variable domain is GAGVSQSPRYKVAKRGQDVALRCDPISGHVSLFWYQQALGQGPEFLTYFQNEAQLDKSGLPSDRFFAERPEGSVSTLKIQRTQQEDSAVYLCASSLGQSFNYGYTFGSGTRLTVV.

The table lists this clonotype with many counts. The chain joins TRBV5-1 to TRBJ2-1, with 8 bases matching TRBD2. Germline-derived CDR1 and CDR2 are SGHRS and YFSETQ. V shed 1 base and J 2 bases; nucleotides not matched to a gene: 5. The CDR3 spans 16 residues. CDR3 loop: CASSLSGGLAYNEQFF. The CDR3, as DNA: TGCGCCAGCAGCTTGAGTGGGGGACTAGCCTACAATGAGCAGTTCTTC.

This rearrangement joins TRBV29-1 to TRBJ2-7; TRBD2 is a possible D gene (5 bases). Looked up from germline, CDR1 is SQVTM and CDR2 is ANQGSEA. Trimming removed 3 bases at V and 5 bases at J, with 8 bases between. The CDR3 consists of 11 residues. The CDR3 loop is CSVDEGNEQYF. The CDR3, as DNA: TGCAGCGTTGATGAGGGTAACGAGCAGTACTTC.

This clonotype came up many times. The chain carries TRBV12-3 or TRBV12-4 and TRBJ2-1; maybe TRBD2 (6 bases). The CDR3 contains 15 residues. Trimming pared 5 bases from V and 0 bases from J, leaving 11 bases between. CDR3 bases: TGTGCCAGCAGTCCGACTAGATCCTCCTACAATGAGCAGTTCTTC. Amino acid sequence: CASSPTRSSYNEQFF.

The sample holds many counts of this clonotype. CDR3 amino acids: CASSERISGELFF. CDR3 bases: TGTGCCAGCAGTGAACGGATCTCCGGGGAGCTGTTTTTT. The chain employs TRBV2 and TRBJ2-2; no clear D. V dropped 2 bases and J dropped 6 bases, with 7 bases sitting between them. Looked up from germline, CDR1 is SNHLY and CDR2 is FYNNEI. The CDR3 length is 13 residues.